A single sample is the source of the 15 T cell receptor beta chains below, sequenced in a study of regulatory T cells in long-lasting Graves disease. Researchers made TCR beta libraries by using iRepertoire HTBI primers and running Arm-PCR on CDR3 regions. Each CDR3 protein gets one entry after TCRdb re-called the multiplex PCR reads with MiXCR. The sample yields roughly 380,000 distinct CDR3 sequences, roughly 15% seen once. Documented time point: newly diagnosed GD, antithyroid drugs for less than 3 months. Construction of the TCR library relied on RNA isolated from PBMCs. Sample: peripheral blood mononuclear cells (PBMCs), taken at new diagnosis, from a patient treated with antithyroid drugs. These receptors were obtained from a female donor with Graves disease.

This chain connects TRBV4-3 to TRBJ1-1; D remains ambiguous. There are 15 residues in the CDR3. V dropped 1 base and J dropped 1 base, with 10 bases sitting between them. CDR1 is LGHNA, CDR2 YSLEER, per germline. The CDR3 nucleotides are TGCGCCAGCAGCCAAGGGATTGCAGCGAACACTGAAGCTTTCTTT. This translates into CASSQGIAANTEAFF.

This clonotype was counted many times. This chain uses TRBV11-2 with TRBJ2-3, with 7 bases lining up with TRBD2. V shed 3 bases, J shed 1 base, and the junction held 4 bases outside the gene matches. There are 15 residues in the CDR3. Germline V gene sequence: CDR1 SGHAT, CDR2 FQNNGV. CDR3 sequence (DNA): TGTGCCAGCAGCTTTAGCGGGCTGGGCACAGATACGCAGTATTTT. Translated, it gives CASSFSGLGTDTQYF. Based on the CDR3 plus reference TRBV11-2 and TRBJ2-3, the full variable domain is EAGVAQSPRYKIIEKRQSVAFWCNPISGHATLYWYQQILGQGPKLLIQFQNNGVVDDSQLPKDRFSAERLKGVDSTLKIQPAKLEDSAVYLCASSFSGLGTDTQYFGPGTRLTVL.

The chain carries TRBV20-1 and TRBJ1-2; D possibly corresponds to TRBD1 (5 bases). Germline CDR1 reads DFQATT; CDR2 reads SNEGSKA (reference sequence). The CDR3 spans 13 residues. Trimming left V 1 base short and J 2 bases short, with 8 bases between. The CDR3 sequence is CSARGGENYGYTF. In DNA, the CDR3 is TGCAGTGCTAGAGGGGGGGAAAACTATGGCTACACCTTC.

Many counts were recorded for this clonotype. This chain's CDR3 is CASSEEQGSNQPQHF. The CDR3 nucleotides are TGTGCCAGCAGTGAAGAACAGGGCTCCAATCAGCCCCAGCATTTT. This chain uses TRBV2 with TRBJ1-5; perhaps TRBD1 as D (6 bases). V was clipped by 1 base and J by 3 bases, with 10 bases between them. The CDR3 length is 15 residues. Germline V gene lookup returns CDR1 SNHLY and CDR2 FYNNEI.

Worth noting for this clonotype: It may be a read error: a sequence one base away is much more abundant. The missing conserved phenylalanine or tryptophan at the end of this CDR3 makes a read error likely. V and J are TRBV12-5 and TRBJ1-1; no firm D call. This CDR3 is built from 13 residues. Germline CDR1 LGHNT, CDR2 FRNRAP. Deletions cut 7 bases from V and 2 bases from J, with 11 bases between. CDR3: CASDRPGNTEAFI. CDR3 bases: TGTGCTAGTGACCGTCCGGGTAACACTGAAGCTTTCATT.

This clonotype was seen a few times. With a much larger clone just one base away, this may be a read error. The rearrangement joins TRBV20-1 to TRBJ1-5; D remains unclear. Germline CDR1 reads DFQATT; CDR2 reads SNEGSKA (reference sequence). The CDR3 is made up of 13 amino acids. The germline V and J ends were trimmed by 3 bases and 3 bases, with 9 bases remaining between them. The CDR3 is CSASIGSNQPQHF. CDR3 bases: TGCAGTGCTAGTATAGGCTCCAATCAGCCCCAGCATTTT.

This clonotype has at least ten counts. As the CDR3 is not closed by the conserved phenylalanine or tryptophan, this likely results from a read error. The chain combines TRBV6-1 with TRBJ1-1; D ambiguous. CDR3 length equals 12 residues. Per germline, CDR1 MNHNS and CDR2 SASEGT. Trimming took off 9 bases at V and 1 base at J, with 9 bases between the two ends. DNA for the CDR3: TGTGCCAGTCGCGCACCGAACACTGAAGCTTTCGTT. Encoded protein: CASRAPNTEAFV.

This CDR3 is CASSGGAPLGSYNEQFF. DNA for the CDR3: TGTGCCAGCAGTGGGGGGGCGCCGTTAGGCTCCTACAATGAGCAGTTCTTC. The chain uses TRBV12-3 or TRBV12-4 and TRBJ2-1; possibly TRBD2 for D (7 bases). Trimming stripped 5 bases from V and 0 bases from J, with 17 bases between. This CDR3 has 17 residues.

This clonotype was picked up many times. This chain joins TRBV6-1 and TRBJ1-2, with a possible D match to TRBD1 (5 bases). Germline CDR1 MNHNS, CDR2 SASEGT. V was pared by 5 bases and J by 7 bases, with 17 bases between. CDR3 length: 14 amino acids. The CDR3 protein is CASSPRDSLAGYTF. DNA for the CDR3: TGTGCCAGCAGTCCCCGGGACTCTCTGGCTGGCTACACCTTC.

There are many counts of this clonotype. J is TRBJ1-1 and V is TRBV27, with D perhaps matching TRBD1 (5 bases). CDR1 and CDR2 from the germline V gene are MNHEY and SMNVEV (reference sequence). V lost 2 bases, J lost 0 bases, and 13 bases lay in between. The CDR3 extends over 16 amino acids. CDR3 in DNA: TGTGCCAGCAGTTTAGGGGCCCAACCCATGAACACTGAAGCTTTCTTT. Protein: CASSLGAQPMNTEAFF.

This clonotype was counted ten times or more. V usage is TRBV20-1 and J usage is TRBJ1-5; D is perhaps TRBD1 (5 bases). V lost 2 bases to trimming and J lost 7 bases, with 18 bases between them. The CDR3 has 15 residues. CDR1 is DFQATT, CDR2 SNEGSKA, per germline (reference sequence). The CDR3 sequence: CSARSVVRGGQPQHF. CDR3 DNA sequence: TGCAGTGCTAGATCCGTCGTGAGGGGAGGACAGCCCCAGCATTTT.

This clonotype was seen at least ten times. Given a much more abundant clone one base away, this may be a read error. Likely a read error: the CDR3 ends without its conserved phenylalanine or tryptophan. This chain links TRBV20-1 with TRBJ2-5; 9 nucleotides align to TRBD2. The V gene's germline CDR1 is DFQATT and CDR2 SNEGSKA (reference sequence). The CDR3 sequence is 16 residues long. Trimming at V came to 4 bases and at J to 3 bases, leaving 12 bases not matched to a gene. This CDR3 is CSAIPPLAGFEETQYL. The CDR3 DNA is TGCAGTGCTATCCCCCCGCTAGCGGGATTTGAAGAGACCCAGTACCTC.

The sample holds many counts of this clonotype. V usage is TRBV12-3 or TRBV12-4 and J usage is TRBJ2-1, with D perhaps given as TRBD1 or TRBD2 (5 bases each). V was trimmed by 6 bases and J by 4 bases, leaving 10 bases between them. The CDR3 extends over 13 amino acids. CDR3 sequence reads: CASSRDLYNEQFF. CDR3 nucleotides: TGTGCCAGCAGCCGGGACCTTTACAATGAGCAGTTCTTC.

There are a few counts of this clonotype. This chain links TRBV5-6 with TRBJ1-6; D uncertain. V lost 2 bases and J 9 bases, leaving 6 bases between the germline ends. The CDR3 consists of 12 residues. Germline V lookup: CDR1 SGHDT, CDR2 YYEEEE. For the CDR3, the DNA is TGTGCCAGCAGCTTACAGCGTTCACCCCTCCACTTT. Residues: CASSLQRSPLHF.

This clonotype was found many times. The CDR3, as DNA: TGTGCCAGCAAGAGACAGGTCTCTGGAAACACCATATATTTT. The encoded protein is CASKRQVSGNTIYF. The J gene is TRBJ1-3, the V gene TRBV28, with TRBD1 as a possible D gene (6 bases). The germline V gene encodes CDR1 MDHEN and CDR2 SYDVKM. Trimming took 7 bases from V and 0 from J, leaving 10 bases between them. CDR3 length equals 14 residues.